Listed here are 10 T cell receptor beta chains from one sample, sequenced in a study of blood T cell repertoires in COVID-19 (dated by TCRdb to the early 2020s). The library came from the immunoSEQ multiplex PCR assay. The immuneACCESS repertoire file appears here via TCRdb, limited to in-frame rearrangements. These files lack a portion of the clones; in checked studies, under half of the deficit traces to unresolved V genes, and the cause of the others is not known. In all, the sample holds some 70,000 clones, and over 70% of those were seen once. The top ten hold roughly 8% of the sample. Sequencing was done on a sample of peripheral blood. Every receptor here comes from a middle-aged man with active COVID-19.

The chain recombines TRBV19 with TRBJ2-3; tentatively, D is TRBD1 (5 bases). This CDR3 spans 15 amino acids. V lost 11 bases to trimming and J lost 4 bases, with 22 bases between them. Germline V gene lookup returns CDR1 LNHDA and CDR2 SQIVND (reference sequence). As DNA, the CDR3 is TGTGCCGTAAAACGGACAACCCAGGGCCCAGATACGCAGTATTTT. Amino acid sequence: CAVKRTTQGPDTQYF. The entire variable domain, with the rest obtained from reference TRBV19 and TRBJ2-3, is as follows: DGGITQSPKYLFRKEGQNVTLSCEQNLNHDAMYWYRQDPGQGLRLIYYSQIVNDFQKGDIAEGYSVSREKKESFPLTVTSAQKNPTAFYLCAVKRTTQGPDTQYFGPGTRLTVL.

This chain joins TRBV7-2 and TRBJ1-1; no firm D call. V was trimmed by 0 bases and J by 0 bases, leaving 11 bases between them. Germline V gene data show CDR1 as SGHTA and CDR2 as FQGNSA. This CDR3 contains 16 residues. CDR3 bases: TGTGCCAGCAGCTTAGCGCACAGCACATTGAACACTGAAGCTTTCTTT. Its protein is CASSLAHSTLNTEAFF. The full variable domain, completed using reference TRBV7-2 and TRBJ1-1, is GAGVSQSPSNKVTEKGKDVELRCDPISGHTALYWYRQSLGQGLEFLIYFQGNSAPDKSGLPSDRFSAERTGGSVSTLTIQRTQQEDSAVYLCASSLAHSTLNTEAFFGQGTRLTVV.

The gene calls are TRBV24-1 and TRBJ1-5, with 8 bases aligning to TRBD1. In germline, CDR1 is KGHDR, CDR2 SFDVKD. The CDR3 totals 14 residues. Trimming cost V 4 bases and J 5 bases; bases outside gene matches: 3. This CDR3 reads CATSDLTGDQPQHF. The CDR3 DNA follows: TGTGCCACCAGTGACCTGACAGGGGATCAGCCCCAGCATTTT.

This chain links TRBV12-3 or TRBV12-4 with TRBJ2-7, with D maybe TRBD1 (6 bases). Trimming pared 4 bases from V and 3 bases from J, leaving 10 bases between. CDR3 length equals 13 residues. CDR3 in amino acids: CASSYGQLYEQYF. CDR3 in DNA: TGTGCCAGCAGTTACGGACAGCTCTACGAGCAGTACTTC.

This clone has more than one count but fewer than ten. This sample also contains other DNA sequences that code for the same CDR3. The CDR3 nucleotides are TGTGCCAGCAGGAAACAGGGCATGAACACTGAAGCTTTCTTT. Protein sequence: CASRKQGMNTEAFF. The chain carries TRBV6-5 and TRBJ1-1; a weak D match, TRBD1 (6 bases). The CDR3 consists of 14 residues. CDR1 is MNHEY and CDR2 is SVGAGI in the germline V gene. Trimming removed 6 bases from V and 0 bases from J, with 11 bases in between.

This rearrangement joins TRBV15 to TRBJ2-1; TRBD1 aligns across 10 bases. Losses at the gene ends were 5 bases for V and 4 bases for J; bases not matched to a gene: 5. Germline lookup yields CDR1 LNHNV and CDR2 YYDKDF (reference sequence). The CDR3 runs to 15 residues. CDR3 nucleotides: TGTGCCACCAGCGTCCGGGACAGGGGTTACAATGAGCAGTTCTTC. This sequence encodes CATSVRDRGYNEQFF.

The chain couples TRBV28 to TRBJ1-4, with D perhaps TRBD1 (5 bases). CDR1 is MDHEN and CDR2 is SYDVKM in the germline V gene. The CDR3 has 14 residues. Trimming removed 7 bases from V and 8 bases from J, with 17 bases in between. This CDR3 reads CASKRGGVAEKLFF. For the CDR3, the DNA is TGTGCCAGCAAACGTGGAGGGGTAGCGGAAAAACTGTTTTTT.

CDR3 sequence: CASTGQGGGRGYTF. The CDR3 nucleotides read TGTGCCAGCACGGGACAGGGTGGAGGACGGGGCTACACCTTC. The chain recombines TRBV6-5 with TRBJ1-2; 9 positions agree with TRBD1. V dropped 7 bases and J dropped 8; count of bases not matched to a gene: 11. This CDR3 has 14 residues. Per germline, CDR1 MNHEY and CDR2 SVGAGI.

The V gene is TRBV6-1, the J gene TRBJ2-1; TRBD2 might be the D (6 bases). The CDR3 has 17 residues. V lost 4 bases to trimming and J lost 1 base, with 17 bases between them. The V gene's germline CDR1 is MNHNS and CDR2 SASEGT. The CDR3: CASSGSQIAASYNEQFF. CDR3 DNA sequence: TGTGCCAGCAGTGGTTCCCAAATAGCGGCATCCTACAATGAGCAGTTCTTC.

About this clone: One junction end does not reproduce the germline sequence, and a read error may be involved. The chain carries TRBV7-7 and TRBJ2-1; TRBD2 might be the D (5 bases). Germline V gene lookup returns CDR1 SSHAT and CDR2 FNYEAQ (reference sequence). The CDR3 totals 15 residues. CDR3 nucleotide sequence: TGTGCTAGCAGCTTCGGACTCCCAAGCAACAATGAGCAGTTCTTC. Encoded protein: CASSFGLPSNNEQFF.